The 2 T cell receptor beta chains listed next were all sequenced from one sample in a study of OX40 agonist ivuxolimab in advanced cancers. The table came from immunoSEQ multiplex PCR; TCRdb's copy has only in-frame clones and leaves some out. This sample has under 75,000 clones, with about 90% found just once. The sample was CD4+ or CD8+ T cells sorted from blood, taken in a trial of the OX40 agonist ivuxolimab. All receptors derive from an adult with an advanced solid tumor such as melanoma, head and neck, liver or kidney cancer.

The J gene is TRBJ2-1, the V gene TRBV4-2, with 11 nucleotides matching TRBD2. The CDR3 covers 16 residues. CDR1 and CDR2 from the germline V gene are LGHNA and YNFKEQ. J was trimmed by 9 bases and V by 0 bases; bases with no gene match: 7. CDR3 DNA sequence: TGTGCCAGCAGCCAAGATCAGGCTAGCGGGAGGCTTGAGCAGTTCTTC. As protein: CASSQDQASGRLEQFF.

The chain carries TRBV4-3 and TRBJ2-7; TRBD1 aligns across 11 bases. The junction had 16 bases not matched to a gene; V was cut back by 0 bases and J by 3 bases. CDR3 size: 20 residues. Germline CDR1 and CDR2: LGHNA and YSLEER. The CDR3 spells CASSQEDRGPGPTFLYEQYF. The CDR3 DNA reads TGCGCCAGCAGCCAAGAGGACAGGGGGCCTGGCCCTACTTTTCTCTACGAGCAGTACTTC.